A single T cell receptor beta chain is shown here with its context. These data belong to a study of response to subunit inactivated influenza vaccine. Germline loops: CDR1 SGHRS, CDR2 YFSETQ. The V end was cut by 3 bases, the J end by 0 bases, with 8 bases between. This CDR3 comprises 14 residues. TCRdb reprocessed the RT-PCR reads with MiXCR, giving one entry per CDR3 protein. The sample holds about 540,000 distinct CDR3 sequences; around a quarter are singletons and the top ten take around 2.8%. These same data were also listed under a study on T cells expressing NK-cell markers. That publication notes: Template switching by 5'RACE with UMIs generated the TCR beta cDNA.

The clonotype originates from a man aged 50-59 years who received an inactivated influenza vaccine. Specimen: CD4+ T cells sorted from PBMCs, collected about 11 days after vaccination. V gene TRBV5-1 combines with J gene TRBJ2-3, with D uncertain. DNA for the CDR3: TGCGCCAGCAGCTCCTACCGTAGCACAGATACGCAGTATTTT. Amino acid sequence: CASSSYRSTDTQYF.